This TCR beta chain was retrieved from a study of control samples from healthy donors and cancer patients. The CDR3 sequence is 15 residues long. Germline V gene lookup returns CDR1 LNHDA and CDR2 SQIVND (reference sequence). V was pared by 3 bases and J by 3 bases, with 15 bases between. Libraries were prepared by immunoSEQ multiplex PCR; TCRdb keeps only in-frame clonotypes and omits some of them. This table has approximately 58,000 clones, roughly 87% appearing once. This TCR came from a man in his fifties or sixties with head and neck cancer. The chain recombines TRBV19 with TRBJ2-7; no reliable D call. Specimen: PBMCs. CDR3 sequence (DNA): TGTGCCAGTAGTATTGACCCTTCCCGGCGCTACGAGCAGTACTTC. This translates into CASSIDPSRRYEQYF.